This T cell receptor (beta chain) originates from a study of identical twins. A universal primer site was incorporated via template switching, and the cDNA contained unique molecular identifiers. TCRdb reprocessed the 5' RACE reads with MiXCR, giving one entry per CDR3 protein. This table holds 700,000 to 950,000 distinct CDR3 sequences, around 12% found once. This CDR3 is 14 amino acids long. Germline V lookup: CDR1 MDHEN, CDR2 SYDVKM. Unmatched junction bases numbered 4, after V lost 8 bases and J lost 0 bases. As for this clonotype: Its antigen is undetermined.

Notes on the study in general: Low generation-probability sequences were in excess among twin-shared out-of-frame alpha sequences. The study found weaker excess twin sharing in beta out-of-frame sequences.

Another study also made use of these data, one on yellow fever vaccine responses in identical twins. That work states: Reportedly, twins showed a vaccine T cell response that looked partly convergent and partly personalized.

V gene TRBV28 combines with J gene TRBJ2-5; 9 nucleotides line up with TRBD2. The sequence derives from a woman between 18 and 29 years old in good health. The sequenced sample was PBMCs. Here the CDR3 DNA reads TGTGCCAGCCGGAGCGGGAGGAACCAAGAGACCCAGTACTTC. The encoded protein is CASRSGRNQETQYF. Full variable domain (rest looked up from reference TRBV28 and TRBJ2-5): DVKVTQSSRYLVKRTGEKVFLECVQDMDHENMFWYRQDPGLGLRLIYFSYDVKMKEKGDIPEGYSVSREKKERFSLILESASTNQTSMYLCASRSGRNQETQYFGPGTRLLVL.